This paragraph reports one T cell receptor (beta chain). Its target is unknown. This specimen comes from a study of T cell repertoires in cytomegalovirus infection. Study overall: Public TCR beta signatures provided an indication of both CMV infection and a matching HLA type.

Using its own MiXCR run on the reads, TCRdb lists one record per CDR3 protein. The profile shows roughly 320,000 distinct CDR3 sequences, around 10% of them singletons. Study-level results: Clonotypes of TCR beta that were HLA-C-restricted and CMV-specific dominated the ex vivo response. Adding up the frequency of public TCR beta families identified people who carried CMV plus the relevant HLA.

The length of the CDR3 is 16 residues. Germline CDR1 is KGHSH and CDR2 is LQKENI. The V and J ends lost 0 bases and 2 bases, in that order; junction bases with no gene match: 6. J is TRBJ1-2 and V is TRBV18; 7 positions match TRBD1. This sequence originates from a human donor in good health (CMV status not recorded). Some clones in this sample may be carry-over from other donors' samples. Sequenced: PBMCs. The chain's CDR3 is CASSPPSGQLNYGYTF. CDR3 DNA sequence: TGTGCCAGCTCACCACCCTCGGGACAGCTAAACTATGGCTACACCTTC.